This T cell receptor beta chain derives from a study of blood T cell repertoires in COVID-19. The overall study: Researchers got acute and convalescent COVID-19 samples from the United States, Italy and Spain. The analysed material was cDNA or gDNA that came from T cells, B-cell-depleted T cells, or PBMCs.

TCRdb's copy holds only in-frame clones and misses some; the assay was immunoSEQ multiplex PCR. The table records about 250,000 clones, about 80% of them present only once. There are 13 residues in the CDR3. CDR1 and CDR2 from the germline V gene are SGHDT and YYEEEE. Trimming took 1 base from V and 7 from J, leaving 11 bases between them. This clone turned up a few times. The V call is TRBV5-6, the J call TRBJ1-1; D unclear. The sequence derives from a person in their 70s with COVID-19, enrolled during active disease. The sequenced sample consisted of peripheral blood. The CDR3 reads CASSLNGAYEAFF. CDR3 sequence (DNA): TGTGCCAGCAGCTTGAACGGAGCCTATGAAGCTTTCTTT. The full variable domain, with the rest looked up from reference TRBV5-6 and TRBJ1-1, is DAGVTQSPTHLIKTRGQQVTLRCSPKSGHDTVSWYQQALGQGPQFIFQYYEEEERQRGNFPDRFSGHQFPNYSSELNVNALLLGDSALYLCASSLNGAYEAFFGQGTRLTVV.